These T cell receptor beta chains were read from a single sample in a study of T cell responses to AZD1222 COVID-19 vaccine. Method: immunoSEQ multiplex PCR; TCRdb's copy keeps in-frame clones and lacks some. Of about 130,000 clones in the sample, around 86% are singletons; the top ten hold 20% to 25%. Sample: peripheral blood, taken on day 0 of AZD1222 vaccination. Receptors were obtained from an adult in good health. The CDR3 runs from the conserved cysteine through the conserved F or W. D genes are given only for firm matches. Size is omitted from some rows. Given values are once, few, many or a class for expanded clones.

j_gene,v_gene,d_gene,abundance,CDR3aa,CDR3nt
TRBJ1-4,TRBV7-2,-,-,CASSPGDIREKLFF,TGTGCCAGCAGCCCTGGGGACATCCGCGAAAAACTGTTTTTT
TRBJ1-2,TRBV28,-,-,CASSLFPRGYTF,TGTGCCAGCAGTTTATTTCCTAGGGGCTACACCTTC
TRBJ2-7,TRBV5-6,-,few,CASRSLTGGPHEQYF,TGTGCCAGCAGATCCCTCACCGGGGGACCCCACGAGCAGTACTTC
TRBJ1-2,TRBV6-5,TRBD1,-,CASSYSDRGQVYGYTF,TGTGCCAGCAGTTACTCGGACAGGGGGCAGGTCTATGGCTACACCTTC
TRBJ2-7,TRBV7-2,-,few,CASSLAPGRYEQYF,TGTGCCAGCAGCTTAGCGCCCGGGAGATACGAGCAGTACTTC
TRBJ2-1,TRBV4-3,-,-,CASSQDLAPPYNEQFF,TGCGCCAGCAGCCAAGATTTAGCCCCCCCTTACAATGAGCAGTTCTTC
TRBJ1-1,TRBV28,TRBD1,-,CASSPPSRTGGAFF,TGTGCCAGCAGTCCCCCCTCCAGGACAGGGGGAGCTTTCTTT
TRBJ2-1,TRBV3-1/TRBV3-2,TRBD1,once,CASSQAIAGTGYYNEQFF,TGTGCCAGCAGCCAAGCTATCGCCGGGACAGGGTACTACAATGAGCAGTTCTTC
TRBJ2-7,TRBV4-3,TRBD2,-,CASSRGAGVYEQYF,TGCGCCAGCAGCCGCGGCGCGGGGGTTTACGAGCAGTACTTC
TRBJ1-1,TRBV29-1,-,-,CSVGEVAFF,TGCAGCGTCGGGGAGGTAGCTTTCTTT
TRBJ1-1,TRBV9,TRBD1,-,CASSGGTGVTEAFF,TGTGCCAGCAGCGGGGGGACAGGGGTCACTGAAGCTTTCTTT
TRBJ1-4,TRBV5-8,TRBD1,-,CASSPGAGGREKLFF,TGTGCCAGCAGCCCCGGGGCAGGGGGAAGGGAAAAACTGTTTTTT
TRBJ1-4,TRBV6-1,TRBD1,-,CASSEQGAEIGKLFF,TGTGCCAGCAGTGAACAGGGGGCGGAGATAGGAAAACTGTTTTTT
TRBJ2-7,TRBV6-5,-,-,CASSYSRTYEQYF,TGTGCCAGCAGTTACTCGCGGACCTACGAGCAGTACTTC
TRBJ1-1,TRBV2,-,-,CARRLDRAFF,TGTGCCAGGAGATTAGATAGGGCTTTCTTT
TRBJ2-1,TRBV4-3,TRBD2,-,CASSHTLAGGQFF,TGCGCCAGCAGCCACACGCTAGCGGGGGGACAGTTCTTC
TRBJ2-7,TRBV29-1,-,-,CSVRAFSRTEQYF,TGCAGCGTCCGGGCATTCTCTCGGACCGAGCAGTACTTC
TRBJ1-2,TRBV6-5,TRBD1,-,CASSYSGTGGNGYTF,TGTGCCAGCAGTTACTCAGGGACAGGGGGCAATGGCTACACCTTC
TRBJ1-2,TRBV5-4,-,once,CASSLVGLYGYTF,TGTGCCAGCAGCTTGGTCGGCCTTTATGGCTACACCTTC
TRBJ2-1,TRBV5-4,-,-,CASSLGTRNEQFF,TGTGCCAGCAGCTTGGGGACTCGTAATGAGCAGTTCTTC
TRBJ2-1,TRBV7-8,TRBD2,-,CASSLVGGSSYNEQFF,TGTGCCAGCAGCTTAGTGGGCGGGAGCTCCTACAATGAGCAGTTCTTC
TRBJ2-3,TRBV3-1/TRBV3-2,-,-,CASSQREVSTDTQYF,TGTGCCAGCAGCCAAAGGGAAGTGAGCACAGATACGCAGTATTTT
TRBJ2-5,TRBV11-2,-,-,CASSPRDFQETQYF,TGTGCCAGCAGCCCTAGGGACTTTCAAGAGACCCAGTACTTC
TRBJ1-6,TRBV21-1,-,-,CASSNTGELSYNSPLHF,TGTGCCAGCAGCAACACAGGTGAGCTCTCCTATAATTCACCCCTCCACTTT
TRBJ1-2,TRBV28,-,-,CASSSWTSNGPYGYTF,TGTGCCAGCAGTTCCTGGACGAGCAATGGTCCATATGGTTACACCTTC
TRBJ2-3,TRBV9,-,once,CASSVRGGTDTQYF,TGTGCCAGCAGCGTACGCGGGGGCACAGATACGCAGTATTTT
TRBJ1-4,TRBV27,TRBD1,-,CASNTGRGRVNEKLFF,TGTGCCAGCAACACTGGCAGGGGGAGGGTAAATGAAAAACTGTTTTTT
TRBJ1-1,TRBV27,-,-,CASQMVRLGEAFF,TGTGCCAGCCAAATGGTCCGTCTTGGTGAAGCTTTCTTT
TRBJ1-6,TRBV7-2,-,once,CASRLQGNDSPLHF,TGTGCCAGCAGGTTACAGGGTAACGATTCACCCCTCCACTTT
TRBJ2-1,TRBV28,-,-,CASSLSNNEQFF,TGTGCCAGCAGTTTATCAAACAATGAGCAGTTCTTC
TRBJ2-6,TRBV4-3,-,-,CASSPEGATGANVLTF,TGCGCCAGCAGCCCGGAGGGGGCGACGGGGGCCAACGTCCTGACTTTC
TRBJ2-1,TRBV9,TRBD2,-,CASSVGTSGGVFEQFF,TGTGCCAGCAGCGTAGGGACTAGCGGGGGGGTTTTTGAGCAGTTCTTC
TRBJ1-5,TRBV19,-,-,CASSPMDGDNQPQHF,TGTGCCAGTAGTCCCATGGACGGAGACAATCAGCCCCAGCATTTT
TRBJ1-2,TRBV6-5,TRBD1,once,CASRPGQGYGYTF,TGTGCCAGCAGACCTGGACAGGGGTATGGCTACACCTTC
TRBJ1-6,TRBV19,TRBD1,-,CASGDRGPGSPLHF,TGTGCCAGTGGAGACAGGGGGCCCGGTTCACCCCTCCACTTT
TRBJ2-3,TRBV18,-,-,CASSQSTQTITDTQYF,TGTGCCAGCTCCCAGAGCACACAGACCATCACAGATACGCAGTATTTT
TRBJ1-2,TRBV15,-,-,CATSRARGSSNYGYTF,TGTGCCACCAGCAGGGCGCGGGGCAGCAGTAACTATGGCTACACCTTC
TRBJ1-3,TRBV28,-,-,CASGKAYFGNTIYF,TGTGCCAGCGGTAAAGCCTATTTTGGAAACACCATATATTTT
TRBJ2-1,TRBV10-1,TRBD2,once,CASSSRIAGGHNEQFF,TGCGCCAGCAGTTCCCGAATAGCGGGGGGGCACAATGAGCAGTTCTTC
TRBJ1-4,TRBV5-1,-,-,CASSWTPGEKLFF,TGCGCCAGCAGCTGGACCCCGGGGGAAAAACTGTTTTTT
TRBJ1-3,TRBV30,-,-,CAWSNQGGNTIYF,TGTGCCTGGAGCAATCAGGGTGGAAACACCATATATTTT
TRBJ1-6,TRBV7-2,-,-,CASTPGKSSYNSPLHF,TGTGCCAGCACGCCCGGCAAAAGCTCCTATAATTCACCCCTCCACTTT
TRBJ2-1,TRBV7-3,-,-,CASSLKPGSYYNEQFF,TGTGCCAGCAGCTTAAAACCAGGGTCGTACTACAATGAGCAGTTCTTC
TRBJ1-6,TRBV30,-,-,CAWSNGDSYSPLHF,TGTGCCTGGAGTAACGGGGACTCCTATTCACCCCTCCACTTT
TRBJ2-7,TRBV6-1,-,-,CASSEARAVSRYEQYF,TGTGCCAGCAGTGAAGCGAGGGCGGTTTCCAGGTACGAGCAGTACTTC
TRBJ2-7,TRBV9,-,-,CASSGIGSPFYEQYF,TGTGCCAGCAGCGGGATAGGATCCCCCTTCTACGAGCAGTACTTC
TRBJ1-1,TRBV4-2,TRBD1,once,CASSLGDREVEAFF,TGTGCCAGCAGCCTCGGGGACAGGGAGGTTGAAGCTTTCTTT
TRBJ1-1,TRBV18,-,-,CASSPFRGTEAFF,TGTGCCAGCTCGCCCTTTAGGGGCACTGAAGCTTTCTTT
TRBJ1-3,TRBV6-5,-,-,CASSRGSGNTIYF,TGTGCCAGCAGTAGGGGCTCTGGAAACACCATATATTTT
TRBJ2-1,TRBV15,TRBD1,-,CATSRSPGQGAEEQFF,TGTGCCACCAGCAGATCCCCGGGACAGGGGGCCGAAGAGCAGTTCTTC
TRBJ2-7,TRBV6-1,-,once,CASSEARQSSYEQYF,TGTGCCAGCAGTGAAGCGCGCCAAAGCTCCTACGAGCAGTACTTC
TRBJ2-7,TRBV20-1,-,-,CSASGAVQGAYEQYF,TGCAGTGCTAGTGGGGCTGTACAGGGTGCCTACGAGCAGTACTTC
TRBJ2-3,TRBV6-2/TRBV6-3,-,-,CASSYPSTDTQYF,TGTGCCAGCAGTTACCCGAGCACAGATACGCAGTATTTT
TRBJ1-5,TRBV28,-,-,CASNPARGRNQPQHF,TGTGCCAGCAACCCGGCCCGGGGCCGCAATCAGCCCCAGCATTTT